This T cell receptor beta chain emerged from a study of OX40 agonist ivuxolimab in advanced cancers. Only in-frame clones appear in the TCRdb table, and some are missing; sequencing was by immunoSEQ multiplex PCR. The sample holds tens of thousands of clones, over 75% seen once. J lost 8 bases, V lost 5 bases, and 14 bases had no gene match. Per the germline V gene, CDR1 is MDHEN and CDR2 is SYDVKM. The CDR3 covers 16 residues. J is TRBJ2-1 and V is TRBV28; 8 nucleotides align to TRBD2. The sample consisted of CD4+ or CD8+ T cells sorted from blood, taken in a trial of the OX40 agonist ivuxolimab. The receptor comes from an adult with an advanced solid tumor such as melanoma, head and neck, liver or kidney cancer. In DNA, the CDR3 is TGTGCCAGCAGTCCCATACTAGCGGCACGGGGGGATGAGCAGTTCTTC. Residues: CASSPILAARGDEQFF.